These 30 T cell receptor beta chains came from one sample sequenced in a study of spatial heterogeneity in lung cancer. Time point here: blood at routine non-recurrence follow-up after resection. TCRdb processed the 5' RACE reads anew with MiXCR; each CDR3 protein has one entry. This sample has about 110,000 distinct CDR3 sequences, with 11% found just once. Sequences were derived from PBMCs, sampled at follow-up. The receptors here all came from a female donor with early-stage non-small cell lung cancer.

The chain's CDR3 is CASRDTGTGTTGWYF. As DNA, the CDR3 is TGCGCCAGCAGAGACACCGGGACAGGTACGACGGGGTGGTACTTC. The chain uses TRBV5-1 and TRBJ2-7; 8 bases are shared with TRBD1. Trimming cost V 5 bases and J 12 bases; bases outside gene matches: 19. This CDR3 contains 15 residues. The germline V gene has CDR1 SGHRS and CDR2 YFSETQ.

This chain links TRBV7-3 with TRBJ2-5; 8 nucleotides line up with TRBD1. Germline V gene sequence: CDR1 SGHTA, CDR2 FQGTGA. The CDR3 covers 15 residues. V shed 5 bases and J 5 bases; nucleotides not matched to a gene: 10. In DNA, the CDR3 is TGTGCCAGCAGCGCCCAGCAGACAGGGGCTGAGACCCAGTACTTC. Its translation is CASSAQQTGAETQYF.

The J gene is TRBJ2-1, the V gene TRBV12-3 or TRBV12-4; weak D call: TRBD2 (5 bases). V was clipped by 6 bases and J by 0 bases, with 12 bases between them. This CDR3 region has 15 residues. CDR3 DNA: TGTGCCAGCAGCCCTAGCCGTAACTCCTACAATGAGCAGTTCTTC. This translates into CASSPSRNSYNEQFF.

This clonotype was counted only a few times. This chain connects TRBV28 to TRBJ2-7; D is undetermined. Trimming removed 4 bases at V and 5 bases at J, with 12 bases between. The CDR3 length is 13 residues. Germline lookup yields CDR1 MDHEN and CDR2 SYDVKM. The CDR3 is CASSSGPTHEQYF. The CDR3 DNA reads TGTGCCAGCAGTTCCGGACCTACCCACGAGCAGTACTTC.

This clonotype has only a few counts. The chain carries TRBV28 and TRBJ2-7; maybe TRBD2 (5 bases). In germline, CDR1 is MDHEN, CDR2 SYDVKM. V lost 5 bases and J 4 bases, leaving 9 bases between the germline ends. The CDR3 covers 12 residues. This CDR3 reads CASSGREYEQYF. CDR3 coding DNA: TGTGCCAGCAGTGGACGGGAATACGAGCAGTACTTC.

The chain combines TRBV12-3 or TRBV12-4 with TRBJ2-1, with TRBD2 identical over 9 bases. The CDR3 is 15 residues long. J lost 5 bases, V lost 5 bases, and 7 bases had no gene match. For the CDR3, the DNA is TGTGCCAGCAGTCTTAGCGGGAGAGGGAACAATGAGCAGTTCTTC. Translating gives CASSLSGRGNNEQFF.

This clonotype was seen only a few times. The chain employs TRBV11-3 and TRBJ2-2; 7 nucleotides align to TRBD1. V was pared by 8 bases and J by 7 bases, with 4 bases of the junction left unmatched. Looked up from germline, CDR1 is SGHNT and CDR2 is YENEEA. This CDR3 has 12 amino acids. The CDR3 loop is CASGDRDGELFF. The DNA for the CDR3 is TGTGCCAGCGGAGACAGGGACGGGGAGCTGTTTTTT.

This chain links TRBV19 with TRBJ1-1; a weak D match, TRBD1 (6 bases). V dropped 7 bases and J dropped 5 bases, with 14 bases sitting between them. The CDR3 contains 13 residues. The germline CDR1 and CDR2 sequences are LNHDA and SQIVND (reference sequence). The DNA of the CDR3 is TGTGCCAGTAAGGCCAATCAGGGGACTGAAGCTTTCTTT. Translating gives CASKANQGTEAFF. The complete variable domain, with remaining parts taken from reference TRBV19 and TRBJ1-1, reads DGGITQSPKYLFRKEGQNVTLSCEQNLNHDAMYWYRQDPGQGLRLIYYSQIVNDFQKGDIAEGYSVSREKKESFPLTVTSAQKNPTAFYLCASKANQGTEAFFGQGTRLTVV.

Many counts were recorded for this clonotype. The chain recombines TRBV6-1 with TRBJ2-7; a possible D gene is TRBD1 (6 bases). V lost 10 bases, J lost 6 bases, and 16 bases lay in between. This CDR3 is 12 amino acids long. Germline CDR1 and CDR2: MNHNS and SASEGT. CDR3 DNA sequence: TGTGCCACACAGACCCCAGGGGTCGAGCAGTACGTC. This sequence encodes CATQTPGVEQYV.

This clonotype was recorded a few times. This chain links TRBV5-1 with TRBJ1-1, with D perhaps TRBD1 (6 bases). The CDR3 runs to 14 residues. The V and J ends lost 3 bases and 1 base respectively, with 10 bases between them. Germline values: CDR1 SGHRS, CDR2 YFSETQ. The CDR3 is CASSYPTGNTEAFF. For the CDR3, the DNA is TGCGCCAGCAGCTACCCGACAGGGAACACTGAAGCTTTCTTT. Combining the CDR3 with reference TRBV5-1 and TRBJ1-1 gives the whole variable domain KAGVTQTPRYLIKTRGQQVTLSCSPISGHRSVSWYQQTPGQGLQFLFEYFSETQRNKGNFPGRFSGRQFSNSRSEMNVSTLELGDSALYLCASSYPTGNTEAFFGQGTRLTVV.

V and J are TRBV28 and TRBJ2-7; 8 nucleotides agree with TRBD2. Germline CDR1 reads MDHEN; CDR2 reads SYDVKM. The CDR3 is 15 residues long. Trimming removed 6 bases from V and 5 bases from J; junction bases left unmatched: 12. The CDR3 loop reads CASSREGLLHHEQYF. CDR3 DNA sequence: TGTGCCAGCAGCCGGGAGGGACTCTTACACCACGAGCAGTACTTC.

This clonotype was picked up a small number of times. The chain links TRBV20-1 to TRBJ2-2; 12 bases align to TRBD2. The germline V gene has CDR1 DFQATT and CDR2 SNEGSKA (reference sequence). After removal of 5 bases from V and 2 bases from J, the junction contained 6 bases not matched to a gene. The CDR3 consists of 16 residues. As DNA, the CDR3 is TGCAGTGCTCGCCGACTAGCGGGAGATAACACCGGGGAGCTGTTTTTT. Amino acids: CSARRLAGDNTGELFF.

This clonotype was observed many times. The V call is TRBV29-1, the J call TRBJ2-5; D is unclear. CDR1 is SQVTM, CDR2 ANQGSEA, per germline. Between the trimmed V and J ends, which lost 6 bases and 0 bases, there was a span of 8 bases. This CDR3 spans 12 amino acids. CDR3 in amino acids: CSVGRNQETQYF. The CDR3, as DNA: TGCAGCGTCGGACGGAACCAAGAGACCCAGTACTTC. The full variable domain, completed using reference TRBV29-1 and TRBJ2-5, is SAVISQKPSRDICQRGTSLTIQCQVDSQVTMMFWYRQQPGQSLTLIATANQGSEATYESGFVIDKFPISRPNLTFSTLTVSNMSPEDSSIYLCSVGRNQETQYFGPGTRLLVL.

This clonotype was counted many times. V gene TRBV19 combines with J gene TRBJ1-5, with a weak D call TRBD1 (6 bases). V dropped 5 bases and J dropped 6 bases, with 17 bases sitting between them. Germline assignment: CDR1 LNHDA and CDR2 SQIVND (reference sequence). The CDR3 is 15 residues long. As DNA, the CDR3 is TGTGCCAGTAGTGCAGGGGCTCTGATAGGTCAGCCCCAGCATTTT. The encoded protein is CASSAGALIGQPQHF.

The V call is TRBV9, the J call TRBJ2-3; tentative D call: TRBD2 (6 bases). In germline, CDR1 is SGDLS, CDR2 YYNGEE. Trimming removed 1 base from V and 1 base from J, with 10 bases in between. The CDR3 consists of 15 residues. The CDR3 sequence: CASSVSLARTDTQYF. The DNA of the CDR3 is TGTGCCAGCAGCGTATCACTAGCTCGCACAGATACGCAGTATTTT. The whole variable domain, filled in from reference TRBV9 and TRBJ2-3, reads DSGVTQTPKHLITATGQRVTLRCSPRSGDLSVYWYQQSLDQGLQFLIQYYNGEERAKGNILERFSAQQFPDLHSELNLSSLELGDSALYFCASSVSLARTDTQYFGPGTRLTVL.

The table lists this clonotype with many counts. V usage is TRBV7-8 and J usage is TRBJ2-1, with 7 bases fitting TRBD2. Per the germline V gene, CDR1 is SGHVS and CDR2 is FQNEAQ. The CDR3 contains 12 residues. V shed 5 bases, J shed 9 bases, and the junction held 4 bases outside the gene matches. The CDR3 region has the DNA TGTGCCAGCAGCCCGCGGGGGAGTGAGCAGTTCTTC. Protein sequence: CASSPRGSEQFF.

This clonotype came up a few times. This chain links TRBV6-5 with TRBJ2-5, with D hard to call. The germline CDR1 and CDR2 sequences are MNHEY and SVGAGI. V lost 0 bases to trimming and J lost 2 bases, with 10 bases between them. The CDR3 totals 15 residues. The CDR3: CASSYSNRVQETQYF. CDR3 nucleotide sequence: TGTGCCAGCAGTTACTCCAACCGCGTACAAGAGACCCAGTACTTC.

The table lists this clonotype with a few counts. The chain has TRBV20-1 and TRBJ2-5; D is tentatively TRBD1 or TRBD2 (5 bases each). The germline gives CDR1 DFQATT, CDR2 SNEGSKA (reference sequence). The CDR3 extends over 15 amino acids. Trimming removed 3 bases from V and 1 base from J, with 15 bases in between. In DNA form, the CDR3 reads TGCAGTGCTAGCCTCATGGTCGGGGCCCAAGAGACCCAGTACTTC. It codes for CSASLMVGAQETQYF.

V gene TRBV28 combines with J gene TRBJ2-7; 7 bases agree with TRBD1. Trimming took 6 bases from V and 3 from J; bases not matched to a gene: 11. The CDR3 is 15 residues long. Germline-derived CDR1 and CDR2 are MDHEN and SYDVKM. CDR3 protein: CASSGPADRNYEQYF. As DNA, the CDR3 is TGTGCCAGCAGCGGCCCCGCGGACAGGAACTACGAGCAGTACTTC.

This chain uses TRBV4-3 with TRBJ2-2; a possible D gene is TRBD2 (6 bases). CDR3 length equals 14 residues. V dropped 2 bases and J dropped 6 bases, with 10 bases sitting between them. CDR1 and CDR2 (germline): LGHNA, YSLEER. The CDR3 sequence: CASSQMAGPGELFF. The CDR3 region has the DNA TGCGCCAGCAGCCAAATGGCGGGACCCGGGGAGCTGTTTTTT.

The rearrangement links TRBV7-2 to TRBJ2-3; TRBD1 matches 7 bases. Germline V gene lookup returns CDR1 SGHTA and CDR2 FQGNSA. After removal of 5 bases from V and 5 bases from J, the junction contained 4 bases not matched to a gene. The CDR3 extends over 13 amino acids. The CDR3 reads CASSQDREDTQYF. CDR3 nucleotide sequence: TGTGCCAGCAGCCAAGACAGGGAAGATACGCAGTATTTT.

This clonotype was counted only a few times. The V call is TRBV4-3, the J call TRBJ2-5; 11 nucleotides match TRBD2. J lost 2 bases, V lost 2 bases, and 10 bases had no gene match. CDR3 length: 18 residues. CDR1 is LGHNA, CDR2 YSLEER, per germline. The CDR3 loop reads CASSQQLAGGPIQETQYF. The DNA for the CDR3 is TGCGCCAGCAGCCAACAATTAGCGGGAGGGCCCATTCAAGAGACCCAGTACTTC.

DNA for the CDR3: TGTGCCAGCAGTTTCCCTTTCGCCAAGCGGGGGACAGATACGCAGTATTTT. Protein sequence: CASSFPFAKRGTDTQYF. V and J are TRBV12-3 or TRBV12-4 and TRBJ2-3, with 8 bases lining up with TRBD2. This CDR3 is 17 amino acids long. The V and J ends lost 3 bases and 3 bases, in that order; junction bases with no gene match: 11.

This clonotype has more than one count but fewer than ten. The chain combines TRBV7-8 with TRBJ2-7, with 10 bases identical to TRBD2. The CDR3 sequence is 13 residues long. Germline V gene data show CDR1 as SGHVS and CDR2 as FQNEAQ. Trimming took 3 bases from V and 6 from J; bases not matched to a gene: 2. CDR3 residues: CASSLPSGSEQYV. The DNA for the CDR3 is TGTGCCAGCAGCTTGCCTAGCGGGAGCGAGCAGTACGTC.

The chain has TRBV12-3 or TRBV12-4 and TRBJ1-1; D is perhaps TRBD1 (5 bases). Between the trimmed V and J ends, which lost 5 bases and 5 bases, there was a span of 12 bases. The CDR3 contains 13 residues. Written as DNA, the CDR3 is TGTGCCAGCAGTCGCGACAGCTTTACTGAAGCTTTCTTT. Translating gives CASSRDSFTEAFF.

J is TRBJ2-7 and V is TRBV4-3; D is perhaps TRBD2 (5 bases). This CDR3 is built from 16 residues. Trimming stripped 4 bases from V and 0 bases from J, with 16 bases between. Germline CDR1 is LGHNA and CDR2 is YSLEER. CDR3 sequence: CASSLTWTSSSYEQYV. The DNA of the CDR3 is TGCGCCAGCAGCCTTACCTGGACTTCTAGCTCCTACGAGCAGTACGTC.

This clonotype was detected many times. This chain joins TRBV28 and TRBJ1-5, with 7 positions matching TRBD1. The CDR3 is 15 residues long. The junction had 13 bases not matched to a gene; V was cut back by 8 bases and J by 6 bases. Germline V lookup: CDR1 MDHEN, CDR2 SYDVKM. This CDR3 is CASSARGATRQPQHF. In DNA form, the CDR3 reads TGTGCCAGCTCCGCCAGGGGGGCCACCCGTCAGCCCCAGCATTTT.

This clonotype showed up just a few times. This chain uses TRBV28 with TRBJ1-3, with D unclear. The CDR3 contains 18 residues. The V end lost 3 bases, the J end lost 1 base, and 19 bases lay between the germline ends. Germline V gene sequence: CDR1 MDHEN, CDR2 SYDVKM. The chain's CDR3 is CASSFNRHRGRSGNTIYF. In DNA form, the CDR3 reads TGTGCCAGCAGTTTCAACCGACACAGAGGAAGATCTGGAAACACCATATATTTT.

The V gene is TRBV12-3 or TRBV12-4, the J gene TRBJ1-1, with no clear D. V was trimmed by 0 bases and J by 2 bases, leaving 7 bases between them. CDR3 length equals 14 residues. The DNA for the CDR3 is TGTGCCAGCAGTTTAGCAGGAATAAACACTGAAGCTTTCTTT. Amino acids: CASSLAGINTEAFF.

This clonotype has a single count. The rearrangement uses TRBV2 and TRBJ1-5; TRBD1 is a possible D gene (6 bases). The CDR3 has 13 residues. The ends were cut back, 7 bases at V and 4 bases at J, with 11 bases in the middle. CDR1 is SNHLY, CDR2 FYNNEI, per germline. CDR3 protein: CASTRQENQPQHF. In DNA, the CDR3 is TGTGCCAGCACGCGACAGGAGAATCAGCCCCAGCATTTT.